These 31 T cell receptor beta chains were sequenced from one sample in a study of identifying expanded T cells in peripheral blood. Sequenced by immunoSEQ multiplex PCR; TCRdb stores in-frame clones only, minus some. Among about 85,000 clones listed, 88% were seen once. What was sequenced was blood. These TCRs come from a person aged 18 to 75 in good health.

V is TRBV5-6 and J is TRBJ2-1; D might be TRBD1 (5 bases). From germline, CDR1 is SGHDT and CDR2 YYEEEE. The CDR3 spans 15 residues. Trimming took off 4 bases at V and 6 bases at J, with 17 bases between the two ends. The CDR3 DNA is TGTGCCAGCAGCCGGACACCCTCCCGTGTCAATGAGCAGTTCTTC. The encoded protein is CASSRTPSRVNEQFF. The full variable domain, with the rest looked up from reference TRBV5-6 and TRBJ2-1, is DAGVTQSPTHLIKTRGQQVTLRCSPKSGHDTVSWYQQALGQGPQFIFQYYEEEERQRGNFPDRFSGHQFPNYSSELNVNALLLGDSALYLCASSRTPSRVNEQFFGPGTRLTVL.

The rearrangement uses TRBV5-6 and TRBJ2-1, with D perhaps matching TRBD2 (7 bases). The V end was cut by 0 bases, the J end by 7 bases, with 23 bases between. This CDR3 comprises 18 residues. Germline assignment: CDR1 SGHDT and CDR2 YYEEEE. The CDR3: CASSLGFGAGAQENEQFF. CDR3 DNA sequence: TGTGCCAGCAGCTTGGGGTTCGGGGCGGGGGCGCAGGAAAATGAGCAGTTCTTC.

CDR3 amino acids: CASSPRGETQYF. In DNA, the CDR3 is TGTGCCAGCAGCCCCCGGGGGGAGACCCAGTACTTC. J is TRBJ2-5 and V is TRBV7-9; maybe TRBD2 (6 bases). Germline V gives CDR1 SEHNR, CDR2 FQNEAQ (reference sequence). The ends were cut back, 5 bases at V and 5 bases at J, with 9 bases in the middle. The CDR3 runs to 12 residues.

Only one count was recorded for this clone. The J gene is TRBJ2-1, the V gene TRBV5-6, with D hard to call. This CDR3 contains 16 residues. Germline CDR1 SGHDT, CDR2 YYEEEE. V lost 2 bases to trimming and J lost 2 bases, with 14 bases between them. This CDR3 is CASSFGVGRTYNEQFF. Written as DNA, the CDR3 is TGTGCCAGCAGCTTTGGGGTGGGCAGAACCTACAATGAGCAGTTCTTC.

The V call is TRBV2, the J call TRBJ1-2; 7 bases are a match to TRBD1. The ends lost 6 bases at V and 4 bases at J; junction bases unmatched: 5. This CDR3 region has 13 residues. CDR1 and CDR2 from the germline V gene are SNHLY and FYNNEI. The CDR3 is CASSQGGSYGYTF. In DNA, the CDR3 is TGTGCCAGCAGCCAGGGGGGGAGCTATGGCTACACCTTC.

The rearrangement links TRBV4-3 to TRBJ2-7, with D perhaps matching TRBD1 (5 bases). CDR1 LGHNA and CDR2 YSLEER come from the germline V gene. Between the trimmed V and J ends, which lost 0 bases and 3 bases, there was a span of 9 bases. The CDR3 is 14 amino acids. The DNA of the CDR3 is TGCGCCAGCAGCCAAGAGTCAGGGTACTACGAGCAGTACTTC. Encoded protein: CASSQESGYYEQYF.

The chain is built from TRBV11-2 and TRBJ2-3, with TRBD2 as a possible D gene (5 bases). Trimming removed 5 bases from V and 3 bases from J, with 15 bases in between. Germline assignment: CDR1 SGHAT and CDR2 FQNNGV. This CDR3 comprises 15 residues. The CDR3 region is CASSPDLAGTDTQYF. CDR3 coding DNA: TGTGCCAGCAGCCCCGATCTAGCCGGGACAGATACGCAGTATTTT.

The CDR3 region is CASSLGGQNTGELFF. CDR3 in DNA: TGTGCCAGCAGCTTAGGTGGACAGAACACCGGGGAGCTGTTTTTT. The chain recombines TRBV7-2 with TRBJ2-2; TRBD1 is a possible D gene (5 bases). V dropped 1 base and J dropped 1 base, with 7 bases sitting between them. CDR1 is SGHTA, CDR2 FQGNSA, per germline. The CDR3 spans 15 residues. Full variable domain (outside the CDR3, taken from reference TRBV7-2 and TRBJ2-2): GAGVSQSPSNKVTEKGKDVELRCDPISGHTALYWYRQSLGQGLEFLIYFQGNSAPDKSGLPSDRFSAERTGGSVSTLTIQRTQQEDSAVYLCASSLGGQNTGELFFGEGSRLTVL.

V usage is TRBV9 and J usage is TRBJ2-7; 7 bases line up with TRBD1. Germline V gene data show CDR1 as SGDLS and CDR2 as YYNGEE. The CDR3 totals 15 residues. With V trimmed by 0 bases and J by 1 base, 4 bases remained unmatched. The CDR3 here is CASSVAPGGSYEQYF. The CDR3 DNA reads TGTGCCAGCAGCGTAGCTCCAGGGGGATCCTACGAGCAGTACTTC.

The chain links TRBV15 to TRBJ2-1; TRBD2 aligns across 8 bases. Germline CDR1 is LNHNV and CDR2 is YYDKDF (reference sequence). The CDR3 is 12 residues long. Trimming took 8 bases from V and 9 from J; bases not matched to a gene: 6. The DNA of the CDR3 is TGTGCCACCTCGGGGGGGGCAACTGAGCAGTTCTTC. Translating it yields CATSGGATEQFF. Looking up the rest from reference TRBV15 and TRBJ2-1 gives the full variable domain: DAMVIQNPRYQVTQFGKPVTLSCSQTLNHNVMYWYQQKSSQAPKLLFHYYDKDFNNEADTPDNFQSRRPNTSFCFLDIRSPGLGDTAMYLCATSGGATEQFFGPGTRLTVL.

CDR3 protein: CASSPTGAGTGELFF. CDR3 sequence (DNA): TGCGCCAGCAGCCCCACGGGGGCGGGCACCGGGGAGCTGTTTTTT. V gene TRBV5-1 combines with J gene TRBJ2-2; D tentatively fits TRBD1 or TRBD2 (6 bases each). The germline gives CDR1 SGHRS, CDR2 YFSETQ. The length of the CDR3 is 15 residues. Between the trimmed V and J ends, which lost 4 bases and 4 bases, there was a span of 14 bases. Variable domain in full (rest from reference TRBV5-1 and TRBJ2-2): KAGVTQTPRYLIKTRGQQVTLSCSPISGHRSVSWYQQTPGQGLQFLFEYFSETQRNKGNFPGRFSGRQFSNSRSEMNVSTLELGDSALYLCASSPTGAGTGELFFGEGSRLTVL.

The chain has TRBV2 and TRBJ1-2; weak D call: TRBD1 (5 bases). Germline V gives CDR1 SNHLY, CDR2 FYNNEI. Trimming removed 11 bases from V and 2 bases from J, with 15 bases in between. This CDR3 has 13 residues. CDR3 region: CARSSRTNYGYTF. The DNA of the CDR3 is TGTGCCCGCTCATCGAGGACAAACTATGGCTACACCTTC.

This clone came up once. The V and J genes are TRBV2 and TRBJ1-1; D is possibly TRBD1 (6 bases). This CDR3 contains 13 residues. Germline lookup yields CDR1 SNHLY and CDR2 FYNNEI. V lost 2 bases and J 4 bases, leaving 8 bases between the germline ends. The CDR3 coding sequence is TGTGCCAGCAGTGAAAGGGGGGCCACTGAAGCTTTCTTT. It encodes CASSERGATEAFF.

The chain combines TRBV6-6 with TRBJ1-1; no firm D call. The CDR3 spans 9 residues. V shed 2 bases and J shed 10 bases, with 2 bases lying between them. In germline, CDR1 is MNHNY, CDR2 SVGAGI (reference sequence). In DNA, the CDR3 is TGTGCCAGCAGTTACGGAGCTTTCTTT. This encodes CASSYGAFF.

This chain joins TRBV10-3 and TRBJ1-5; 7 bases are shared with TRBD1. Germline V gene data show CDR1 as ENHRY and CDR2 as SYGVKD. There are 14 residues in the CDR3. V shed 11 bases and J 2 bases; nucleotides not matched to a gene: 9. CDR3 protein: CAARSGQGNQPQHF. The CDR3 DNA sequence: TGTGCCGCCAGATCTGGACAGGGCAATCAGCCCCAGCATTTT.

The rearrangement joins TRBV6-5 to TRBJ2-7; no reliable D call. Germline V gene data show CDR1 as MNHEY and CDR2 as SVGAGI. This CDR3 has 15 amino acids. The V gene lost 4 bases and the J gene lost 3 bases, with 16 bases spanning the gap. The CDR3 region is CASSWRPNENYEQYF. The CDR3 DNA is TGTGCCAGCAGTTGGCGACCGAACGAAAACTACGAGCAGTACTTC.

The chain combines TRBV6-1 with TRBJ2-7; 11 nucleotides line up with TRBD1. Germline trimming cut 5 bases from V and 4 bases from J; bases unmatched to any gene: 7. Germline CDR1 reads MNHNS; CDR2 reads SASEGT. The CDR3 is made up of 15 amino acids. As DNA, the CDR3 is TGTGCCAGCAGTATCTATGGGACAGGGGGATACGAGCAGTACTTC. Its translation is CASSIYGTGGYEQYF.

The CDR3 reads CASSSLGEGNQPQHF. CDR3 in DNA: TGTGCCAGCAGTTCTCTTGGGGAAGGCAATCAGCCCCAGCATTTT. This chain joins TRBV27 and TRBJ1-5; D gene unclear. The CDR3 is made up of 15 amino acids. Trimming took off 4 bases at V and 2 bases at J, with 12 bases between the two ends. Germline loops: CDR1 MNHEY, CDR2 SMNVEV (reference sequence).

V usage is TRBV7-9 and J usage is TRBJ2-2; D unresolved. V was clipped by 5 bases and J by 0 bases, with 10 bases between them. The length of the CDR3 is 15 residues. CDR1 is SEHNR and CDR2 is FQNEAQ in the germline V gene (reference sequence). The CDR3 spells CASSTPVPNTGELFF. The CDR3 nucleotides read TGTGCCAGCAGCACGCCCGTACCGAACACCGGGGAGCTGTTTTTT.

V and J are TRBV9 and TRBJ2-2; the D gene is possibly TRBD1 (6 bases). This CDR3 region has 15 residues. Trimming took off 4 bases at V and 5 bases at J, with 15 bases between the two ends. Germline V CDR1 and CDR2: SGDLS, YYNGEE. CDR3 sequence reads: CASSIQGFRTGELFF. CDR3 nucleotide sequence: TGTGCCAGCAGCATACAGGGTTTTCGGACCGGGGAGCTGTTTTTT.

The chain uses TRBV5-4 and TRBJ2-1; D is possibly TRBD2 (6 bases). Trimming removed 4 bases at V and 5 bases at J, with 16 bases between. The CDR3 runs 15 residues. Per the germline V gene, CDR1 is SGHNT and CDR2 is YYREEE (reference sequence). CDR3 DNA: TGTGCCAGCAGCAGGACTAACTCGGGCGACAATGAGCAGTTCTTC. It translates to CASSRTNSGDNEQFF.

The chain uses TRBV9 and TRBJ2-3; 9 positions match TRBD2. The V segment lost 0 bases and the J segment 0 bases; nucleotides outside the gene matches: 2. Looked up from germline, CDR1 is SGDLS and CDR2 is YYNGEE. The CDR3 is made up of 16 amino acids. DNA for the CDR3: TGTGCCAGCAGCGTAGGGACTAGCGAAAGCACAGATACGCAGTATTTT. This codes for CASSVGTSESTDTQYF. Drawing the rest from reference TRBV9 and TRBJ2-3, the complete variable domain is DSGVTQTPKHLITATGQRVTLRCSPRSGDLSVYWYQQSLDQGLQFLIQYYNGEERAKGNILERFSAQQFPDLHSELNLSSLELGDSALYFCASSVGTSESTDTQYFGPGTRLTVL.

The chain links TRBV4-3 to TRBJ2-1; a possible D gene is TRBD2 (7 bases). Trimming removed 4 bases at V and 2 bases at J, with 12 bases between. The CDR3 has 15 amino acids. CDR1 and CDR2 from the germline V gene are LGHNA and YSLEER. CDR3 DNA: TGCGCCAGCAGCCTGGGGGGGGGCCCCTACAATGAGCAGTTCTTC. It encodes CASSLGGGPYNEQFF.

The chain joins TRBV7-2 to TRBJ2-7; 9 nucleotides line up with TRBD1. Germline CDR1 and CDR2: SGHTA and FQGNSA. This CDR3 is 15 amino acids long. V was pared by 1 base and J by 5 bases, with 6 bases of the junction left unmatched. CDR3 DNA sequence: TGTGCCAGCAGCTTAGGACCGGGACAGGGCGACGAGCAGTACTTC. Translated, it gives CASSLGPGQGDEQYF.

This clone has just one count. The chain's CDR3 is CASSLIQRGEQYF. The CDR3 DNA is TGTGCCAGCAGCTTGATTCAGAGGGGGGAGCAGTACTTC. The chain carries TRBV11-2 and TRBJ2-7, with D possibly matching TRBD1 (6 bases). Germline assignment: CDR1 SGHAT and CDR2 FQNNGV. V lost 3 bases to trimming and J lost 7 bases, with 13 bases between them. This CDR3 comprises 13 residues.

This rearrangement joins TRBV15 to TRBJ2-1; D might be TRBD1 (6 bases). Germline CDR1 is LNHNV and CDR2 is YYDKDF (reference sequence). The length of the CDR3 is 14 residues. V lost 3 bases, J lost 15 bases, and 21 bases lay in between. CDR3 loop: CATSRGAARPVRFF. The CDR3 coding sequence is TGTGCCACCAGCAGGGGGGCCGCCCGCCCTGTGCGGTTCTTC.

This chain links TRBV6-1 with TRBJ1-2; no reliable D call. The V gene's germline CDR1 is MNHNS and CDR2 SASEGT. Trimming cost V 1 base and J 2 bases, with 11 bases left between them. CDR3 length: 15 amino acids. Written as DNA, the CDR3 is TGTGCCAGCAGTGAAGGGGCAACGGGGAACTATGGCTACACCTTC. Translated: CASSEGATGNYGYTF.

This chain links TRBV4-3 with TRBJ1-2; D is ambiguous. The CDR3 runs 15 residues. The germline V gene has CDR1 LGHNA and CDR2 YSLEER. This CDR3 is CASRNLSGRSYGYTF. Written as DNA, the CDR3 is TGCGCTTCCCGCAACCTTTCAGGAAGAAGCTATGGCTACACCTTC.

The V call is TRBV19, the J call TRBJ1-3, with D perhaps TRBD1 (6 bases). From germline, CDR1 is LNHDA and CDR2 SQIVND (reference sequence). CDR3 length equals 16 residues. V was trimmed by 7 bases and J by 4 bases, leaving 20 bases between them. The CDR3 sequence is CASIYADRMKGNTIYF. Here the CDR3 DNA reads TGTGCCAGTATTTATGCCGACAGGATGAAAGGAAACACCATATATTTT.

The CDR3, as DNA: TGTGCCAGCAGCTTAGGACTATCTACCGCAGATACGCAGTATTTT. This encodes CASSLGLSTADTQYF. The chain links TRBV11-3 to TRBJ2-3; TRBD2 might be the D (5 bases). The V end was cut by 1 base, the J end by 4 bases, with 12 bases between. CDR1 is SGHNT and CDR2 is YENEEA in the germline V gene. The CDR3 extends over 15 amino acids.

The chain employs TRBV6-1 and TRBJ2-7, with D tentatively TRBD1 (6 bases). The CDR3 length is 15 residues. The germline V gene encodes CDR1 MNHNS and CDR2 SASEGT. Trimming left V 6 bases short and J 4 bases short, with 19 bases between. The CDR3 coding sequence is TGTGCCAGCAGCGCCTATAACAGGGTAGGATACGAGCAGTACTTC. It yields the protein CASSAYNRVGYEQYF.